These T cell receptor beta chains were read from a single sample in a study of beta chain features in type 1 diabetes. Libraries were prepared by immunoSEQ multiplex PCR; TCRdb keeps only in-frame clonotypes and omits some of them. The profile shows 100,000 to 150,000 clones, approximately 15% of them singletons. Sequenced sample: central memory CD4+ T cells from blood. All receptors derive from a man aged 18 to 29 with type 1 diabetes. The CDR3 runs from the conserved cysteine through the conserved F or W. The order of the fields is J gene, D gene, clone size, V gene, CDR3 protein, CDR3 DNA. D genes are given only for firm matches. Not every row has a clone size; where given, it reads once, few, many or a size class.

TRBJ2-2	.	few	TRBV25-1	CASRPLTGITGELFF	TGTGCCAGCCGCCCATTGACAGGAATCACCGGGGAGCTGTTTTTT
TRBJ2-1	.	.	TRBV5-1	CASSQGSRSGSNNEQFF	TGCGCCAGCAGCCAGGGGAGTAGGAGTGGATCTAACAATGAGCAGTTCTTC
TRBJ1-5	.	.	TRBV18	CASSKKDSPGQPQHF	TGTGCCAGCTCAAAAAAGGACAGTCCAGGTCAGCCCCAGCATTTT
TRBJ2-7	TRBD1	few	TRBV6-1	CASSPGQNWSEQYF	TGTGCCAGCAGTCCGGGACAGAACTGGTCCGAGCAGTACTTC
TRBJ2-1	TRBD2	.	TRBV10-1	CASSTGTSGVANEQFF	TGCGCCAGCAGTACCGGGACTAGCGGTGTCGCGAATGAGCAGTTCTTC
TRBJ1-5	.	.	TRBV5-1	CASSFLGGNQPQHF	TGCGCCAGCAGCTTTTTAGGGGGCAATCAGCCCCAGCATTTT
TRBJ1-5	.	.	TRBV21-1	CASSTHRDRELDSNQPQHF	TGTGCCAGCAGCACGCACCGGGACAGGGAATTGGATAGCAATCAGCCCCAGCATTTT
TRBJ2-7	.	.	TRBV6-6	CASSQPPGYEQYF	TGTGCCAGCAGTCAACCTCCGGGCTACGAGCAGTACTTC
TRBJ2-5	.	.	TRBV18	CASSLLGSQETQYF	TGTGCCAGCTCACTTCTAGGCAGTCAAGAGACCCAGTACTTC
TRBJ2-1	TRBD2	once	TRBV28	CASSLAGGVDEQFF	TGTGCCAGCAGTTTAGCGGGGGGTGTGGATGAGCAGTTCTTC
TRBJ2-3	.	.	TRBV2	CASSESTTGQTQYF	TGTGCCAGCAGTGAATCGACCACAGGGCAAACGCAGTATTTT
TRBJ1-1	.	few	TRBV20-1	CSPGHTEAFF	TGCAGTCCGGGACACACTGAAGCTTTCTTT
TRBJ2-5	.	.	TRBV10-3	CAISGLYQETQYF	TGTGCCATCAGTGGACTGTACCAAGAGACCCAGTACTTC
TRBJ2-1	.	few	TRBV5-6	CASTRGASSYNEQFF	TGTGCCAGCACCCGGGGGGCTTCCTCCTACAATGAGCAGTTCTTC
TRBJ2-5	.	many	TRBV6-6	CASSPRQFRGETQYF	TGTGCCAGCAGCCCTAGACAATTCCGAGGGGAGACCCAGTACTTC
TRBJ2-3	.	few	TRBV2	CASSEDRVTQYF	TGTGCCAGCAGTGAAGACAGGGTCACGCAGTATTTT
TRBJ2-3	.	few	TRBV9	CASSPRLVADTQYF	TGTGCCAGCAGCCCGAGGCTAGTTGCAGATACGCAGTATTTT